This TCR beta chain was observed in a study of blood T cell repertoires in COVID-19. V dropped 4 bases and J dropped 4 bases, with 22 bases sitting between them. Germline V gene sequence: CDR1 GTSNPN, CDR2 SVGIG (reference sequence). The CDR3 has 17 residues. TCRdb's table, derived via immunoSEQ multiplex PCR, lists solely in-frame clones and lacks some. The sample contains some 400,000 clones, about 90% of which appear only once. This rearrangement joins TRBV30 to TRBJ2-2; tentative D call: TRBD2 (5 bases). The specimen was PBMCs or T cells enriched from blood (not recorded which). The receptor comes from a man aged 25 to 45 who had recovered from COVID-19. In DNA form, the CDR3 reads TGTGCCTGGAACAAATTGCACCGATTGGGGAGCACCGGGGAGCTGTTTTTT. Amino acids: CAWNKLHRLGSTGELFF.